This TCR beta chain was sequenced for a study of blood T cells in healthy people across ages. Study-wide points: Naive T cell percentage showed a strong correlation with TCR beta diversity. Long-lived donors exceeded aged donors in naive CD4+ cells and diversity.

Peripheral blood samples of about 10 milliliters were drawn from each donor. Deletions cut 7 bases from V and 5 bases from J, with 30 bases between. Germline CDR1 reads SEHNR; CDR2 reads FQNEAQ (reference sequence). This CDR3 region has 19 residues. A second PCR, run for roughly 7 to 12 cycles, used a sample-barcoded 5' primer plus a J-beta primer mix. TCRdb fed the 5' RACE reads into MiXCR, producing one record per CDR3 protein. The table lists 720,000 or so distinct CDR3 sequences, 40% to 45% of them singletons, with about 32% in the top ten. Points on this clonotype: Antigen: not known.

The sequenced sample was blood. The V gene is TRBV7-9, the J gene TRBJ2-1; the D gene is possibly TRBD1 (5 bases). This receptor was obtained from a man aged 80 or over in good health. CDR3 sequence: CASTPAVGSLTDKDNEQFF. CDR3 coding DNA: TGTGCCAGCACCCCGGCAGTAGGGTCTTTAACGGACAAAGACAATGAGCAGTTCTTC.